This TCR beta chain was found in a study of T cells after yellow fever vaccination. TCR cDNA was made by 5'RACE template switching, adding a universal primer site and UMIs. TCRdb reanalysed the 5' RACE reads using MiXCR and keeps one entry per CDR3 protein. Of approximately 150,000 distinct CDR3 sequences listed, about 6.2% are singletons. This CDR3 has 15 residues. V was pared by 0 bases and J by 2 bases, with 10 bases between. CDR1 is ENHRY, CDR2 SYGVKD, per germline. This clonotype was counted many times. The sample here was CD4+ T cells sorted from PBMCs, taken on the day of the first yellow fever vaccination. This rearrangement joins TRBV10-3 to TRBJ1-1; the D gene is possibly TRBD1 (5 bases). The sequence was obtained from a man between 18 and 35 years old who received the YFV17D yellow fever vaccine. CDR3 nucleotide sequence: TGTGCCATCAGTGAGTCGGGGGGATTCAACACTGAAGCTTTCTTT. The encoded protein is CAISESGGFNTEAFF.